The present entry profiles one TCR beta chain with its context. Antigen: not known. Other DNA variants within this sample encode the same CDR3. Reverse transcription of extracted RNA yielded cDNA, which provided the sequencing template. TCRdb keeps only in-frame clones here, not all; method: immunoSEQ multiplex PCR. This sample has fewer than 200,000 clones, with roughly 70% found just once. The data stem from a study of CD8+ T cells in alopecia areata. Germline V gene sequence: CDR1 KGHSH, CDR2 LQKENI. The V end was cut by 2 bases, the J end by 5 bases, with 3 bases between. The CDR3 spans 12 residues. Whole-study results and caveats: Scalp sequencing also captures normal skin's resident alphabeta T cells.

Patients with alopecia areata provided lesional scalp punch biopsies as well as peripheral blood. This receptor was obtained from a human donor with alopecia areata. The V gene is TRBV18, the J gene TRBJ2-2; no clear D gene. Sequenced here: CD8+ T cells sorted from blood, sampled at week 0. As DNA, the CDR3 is TGTGCCAGCTCACCAGGGACCGGGGAGCTGTTTTTT. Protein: CASSPGTGELFF.